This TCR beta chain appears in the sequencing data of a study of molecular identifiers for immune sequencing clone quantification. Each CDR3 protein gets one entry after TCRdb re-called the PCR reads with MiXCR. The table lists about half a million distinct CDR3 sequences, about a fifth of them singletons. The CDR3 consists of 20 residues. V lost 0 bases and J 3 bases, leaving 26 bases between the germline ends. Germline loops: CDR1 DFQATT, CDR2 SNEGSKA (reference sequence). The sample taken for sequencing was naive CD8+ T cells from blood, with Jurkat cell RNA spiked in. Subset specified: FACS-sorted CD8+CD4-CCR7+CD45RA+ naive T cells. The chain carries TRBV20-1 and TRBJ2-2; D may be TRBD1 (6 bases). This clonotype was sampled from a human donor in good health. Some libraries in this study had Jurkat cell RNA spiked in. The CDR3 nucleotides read TGCAGTGCTAGAGACCCTAGGGGGACATTAACCTTTGCGCACACCGGGGAGCTGTTTTTT. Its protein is CSARDPRGTLTFAHTGELFF.